This T cell receptor beta chain derives from a study of T cells after yellow fever vaccination (dated by TCRdb to between 2017 and 2020). Context from the whole study: Libraries from fractions with low cell numbers were prepared with the SMART-Seq v4 Ultra Low Input RNA kit. Blood samples were taken at several timepoints before and after primary and secondary immunization, and bulk PBMC replicates and cell subsets were isolated. Two healthy male donors made up the cohort, one aged 18 to 30 years and the other aged 30 to 40 years. To follow T-cell clones before and after primary and booster YFV17D yellow fever vaccination, bulk TCR alpha and beta repertoires were sequenced over time. What the research found in general, with its limitations: Because abundant contaminating clonotypes from the bulk population could be contained in FACS-sorted repertoires, computational filtering was required. A small share of clonotypes was detected in both CD4 and CD8 compartments, with the overlap likely arising from convergent recombination. The study included only two donors, which limits how far the findings can be generalized. Most clones expanded after primary vaccination (around 97% of CD4 and 88% of CD8) were re-detected after the booster, suggesting that broad memory maintenance occurred. Compared with the primary T-cell response, the secondary T-cell response was faster but weaker, reaching its peak on day 5 rather than on day 15.

Data came from an Illumina NovaSeq 6000. TCR cDNA was synthesized by 5'RACE template switching, which introduced a universal primer site and unique molecular identifiers. Priming for cDNA synthesis came from both the TCR alpha and TCR beta constant segments. Library amplification involved two PCR steps, and the second step added sample barcodes and sequencing adapters. Libraries were sequenced on Illumina HiSeq 2500 (2x100 bp) or NovaSeq (2x150 bp). The study's processing was this. Reads were demultiplexed and collapsed into UMI consensus sequences with MIGEC, and V(D)J alignment was performed with MiXCR. Vaccine-responding clonotypes were identified with edgeR using replicate PBMC samples, with FDR below 0.01 and a log2 fold change above 5 up to day 15 being required. CD4 or CD8 identity was assigned to each bulk clonotype according to whether the clonotype was present at higher abundance in the sequenced CD4 repertoire or the sequenced CD8 repertoire. TCRdb reprocessing: public reads trimmed at Q25 with fastp, clones called with MiXCR, in-frame beta chains kept. A single entry per CDR3 protein holds the most common genes and DNA from its merged rows. Clone size and V and J calls follow TCRdb, not the original study. Recorded for this sample are approximately 300,000 distinct CDR3 sequences; about 10% of them occurred a single time. Together, the top ten hold roughly 3% of the sample.

This clonotype was detected a few times. No cognate antigen has been identified for it. Base qualities are missing; no much larger clone stands one base away. From cysteine to phenylalanine, the CDR3 is 16 amino acids long. Solely the CDR3 DNA is kept, with 48 bases framed from the first base. The germline V gene specifies SGHRS as CDR1 and YFSETQ as CDR2. V is cut by 0 bases and J by 0 bases, and the space between the germline ends is 9 bases. The sample's treatment or condition, from its label and the paper: live attenuated yellow fever vaccine strain. PBMCs were isolated from peripheral blood using a standard Ficoll-Paque protocol. Dynabeads CD4 and CD8 positive selection kits were used to isolate the CD4 and CD8 T-cell fractions. TriZol was used to extract RNA from bulk PBMCs, CD4 and CD8 fractions, and dextramer-positive and dextramer-negative fractions.

The V gene is TRBV5-1 and the J gene is TRBJ1-4, with no confidently assigned D gene. The sequence came from a man aged 18 to 35 who received the YFV17D yellow fever vaccine. The starting material was CD4+ T cells sorted from PBMCs, obtained 45 days after the yellow fever booster vaccination. The DNA sequence reads TGCGCCAGCAGCTTGGTTCGGGGAGCAACTAATGAAAAACTGTTTTTT. Its product reads: CASSLVRGATNEKLFF.